A selection of T cell receptor beta chains follows, all from one sample in a study of T cell changes during pregnancy in multiple sclerosis. Using immunoSEQ multiplex PCR, the repertoire was profiled, and TCRdb retains in-frame clones only, with some absent. The sample has about 75,000 clones, about 89% seen once. The sequencing used peripheral blood, collected in the first trimester of pregnancy. Source of these receptors: a female donor in good health, enrolled as a control in a pregnancy study. The CDR3 runs from the conserved cysteine through the conserved F or W. The order of the fields is J gene, clone size, D gene, V gene, CDR3 protein. D genes are given only for firm matches. For some rows the clone size is stated as once, few or many, or as a class when expanded; others skip it.

TRBJ2-3 NA TRBD2 TRBV5-1 CASSVGLAGGPDTQYF
TRBJ1-2 few TRBD1 TRBV18 CASSRGQGSANYGYTF
TRBJ2-7 NA NA TRBV7-9 CASSLGRGGYEQYF
TRBJ2-7 NA TRBD2 TRBV5-6 CASSPGLAYEQYF
TRBJ1-2 NA NA TRBV19 CASRGGRNYGYTF
TRBJ2-5 NA NA TRBV6-1 CASTSVGYQETQYF
TRBJ2-5 NA TRBD2 TRBV18 CASSPYRTSGRAVGETQYF
TRBJ1-2 NA NA TRBV29-1 CSVQRSGNYGYTF
TRBJ2-2 few NA TRBV9 CASKEGASAGELFF
TRBJ1-5 NA NA TRBV2 CASTTRGGANQPQHF
TRBJ2-3 NA NA TRBV19 CASSIVSGAGAGTDTQYF
TRBJ1-1 NA TRBD1 TRBV6-5 CASSYLGQGNTEAFF
TRBJ1-2 NA NA TRBV7-9 CASSWGSSNYGYTF
TRBJ1-1 NA NA TRBV6-1 CASSEARGPEAFF
TRBJ2-1 NA NA TRBV1 CTSSQGPRWAEQFF
TRBJ2-1 NA NA TRBV6-6 CASSFPAGTSYNEQFF
TRBJ2-3 NA TRBD1 TRBV7-2 CASSREVGQLRDTQYF
TRBJ2-2 NA TRBD1 TRBV7-2 CASSFVGTATGELFF
TRBJ1-2 NA NA TRBV10-3 CAISESTGIGYGYTF
TRBJ2-3 NA TRBD1 TRBV7-2 CASSSGTGFWEDTQYF
TRBJ2-7 few TRBD2 TRBV5-1 CASSLASGSARFEQYF
TRBJ1-2 NA NA TRBV5-3 CARSTDSNYGYTF
TRBJ1-6 NA TRBD1 TRBV18 CASSPDRMGPYNSPLHF